The 15 T cell receptor beta chains in this list originate from one sample, sequenced in a study of T cell repertoires in cytomegalovirus infection. TCRdb re-called the reads with MiXCR, one entry per CDR3 protein. The profile shows some 560,000 distinct CDR3 sequences, under 45% of them singletons. Their antigens are not known. The sequencing used cultured PBMCs, collected from culture after CMV antigen stimulation. Receptor source: a human donor in good health (CMV status not recorded). Some clones in this sample may be carry-over from other donors' samples.

CDR3 loop: CSLETDDNEQFF. DNA for the CDR3: TGCAGTCTCGAGACGGACGACAATGAGCAGTTCTTC. J is TRBJ2-1 and V is TRBV20-1; no firm D call. CDR3 size: 12 residues. V was pared by 8 bases and J by 5 bases, with 13 bases between. CDR1 DFQATT and CDR2 SNEGSKA come from the germline V gene (reference sequence).

The J gene is TRBJ1-2, the V gene TRBV5-1; 7 bases are shared with TRBD1. After removal of 4 bases from V and 2 bases from J, the junction contained 5 bases not matched to a gene. Per the germline V gene, CDR1 is SGHRS and CDR2 is YFSETQ. The CDR3 runs to 14 residues. The CDR3 DNA sequence: TGCGCCAGCAGCGATAGGGACAGAAACTATGGCTACACCTTC. It specifies CASSDRDRNYGYTF.

In this sample, this clonotype turned up a few times. J is TRBJ1-5 and V is TRBV6-2 or TRBV6-3; D gene unclear. The V end lost 3 bases, the J end lost 6 bases, and 6 bases lay between the germline ends. The CDR3 is made up of 12 amino acids. Germline assignment: CDR1 MNHEY and CDR2 SVGEGT. DNA for the CDR3: TGTGCCAGCAGTTATGAGGTTCAGCCCCAGCATTTT. This gives the protein CASSYEVQPQHF.

The gene calls are TRBV12-3 or TRBV12-4 and TRBJ2-1; perhaps TRBD1 as D (7 bases). This CDR3 comprises 15 residues. V was clipped by 3 bases and J by 4 bases, with 13 bases between them. The CDR3: CASSFRQGGYNEQFF. The CDR3, as DNA: TGTGCCAGCAGTTTTCGGCAGGGGGGTTACAATGAGCAGTTCTTC.

This clonotype was detected only once. V usage is TRBV7-2 and J usage is TRBJ2-7; unclear D gene. Per germline, CDR1 SGHTA and CDR2 FQGNSA. The CDR3 runs 14 residues. Trimming removed 5 bases from V and 3 bases from J, with 14 bases in between. The CDR3 coding sequence is TGTGCCAGCAGCCCGGAGATGAGCTTCTACGAGCAGTACTTC. Encoded protein: CASSPEMSFYEQYF.

The gene calls are TRBV12-5 and TRBJ2-2; perhaps TRBD2 as D (7 bases). The CDR3 contains 24 residues. The V gene's germline CDR1 is LGHNT and CDR2 FRNRAP. The CDR3 region is CATIASVQGGRTLLGGSNTGELFF. CDR3 DNA: TGTGCCACAATAGCATCGGTACAGGGTGGTCGGACACTCTTGGGGGGGTCGAACACCGGGGAGCTGTTTTTT.

The rearrangement links TRBV20-1 to TRBJ2-3; perhaps D is TRBD1 or TRBD2 (5 bases each). Germline lookup yields CDR1 DFQATT and CDR2 SNEGSKA (reference sequence). The CDR3 spans 12 residues. V dropped 6 bases and J dropped 10 bases, with 17 bases sitting between them. In DNA, the CDR3 is TGCAGTGCCGCCGGGGACCCCGGGGCGCAGTATTTT. Residues: CSAAGDPGAQYF.

This chain links TRBV7-8 with TRBJ2-5; 8 bases are a match to TRBD1. Germline V CDR1 and CDR2: SGHVS, FQNEAQ. Trimming took 4 bases from V and 6 from J; bases not matched to a gene: 7. This CDR3 region has 14 residues. DNA of the CDR3: TGTGCCAGCAGCTCCGACAGGGGAAGACAGACCCAGTACTTC. Encoded protein: CASSSDRGRQTQYF.

The V and J genes are TRBV25-1 and TRBJ2-3; 9 positions agree with TRBD2. Per germline, CDR1 MGHDK and CDR2 SYGVNS. Trimming removed 5 bases from V and 5 bases from J; junction bases left unmatched: 8. This CDR3 is 15 amino acids long. This CDR3 reads CASSWRGGGGDTQYF. CDR3 coding DNA: TGTGCCAGCAGTTGGCGGGGGGGCGGGGGAGATACGCAGTATTTT.

The sample holds a few counts of this clonotype. The chain uses TRBV7-9 and TRBJ2-1; 7 bases match TRBD1. CDR1 is SEHNR and CDR2 is FQNEAQ in the germline V gene (reference sequence). This CDR3 comprises 15 residues. With V trimmed by 4 bases and J by 5 bases, 8 bases remained unmatched. The CDR3 loop is CASSSTGTDDNEQFF. The DNA for the CDR3 is TGTGCCAGCAGCTCAACCGGGACAGACGACAATGAGCAGTTCTTC. Filled out from reference TRBV7-9 and TRBJ2-1, the complete variable domain reads DTGVSQNPRHKITKRGQNVTFRCDPISEHNRLYWYRQTLGQGPEFLTYFQNEAQLEKSRLLSDRFSAERPKGSFSTLEIQRTEQGDSAMYLCASSSTGTDDNEQFFGPGTRLTVL.

The V call is TRBV6-5, the J call TRBJ2-1, with D possibly TRBD2 on 6 matching bases. The CDR3 totals 16 residues. In germline, CDR1 is MNHEY, CDR2 SVGAGI. The V end lost 6 bases, the J end lost 0 bases, and 15 bases lay between the germline ends. CDR3 DNA sequence: TGTGCCAGCAGGGGAGCGGGCAGAATCTCCTACAATGAGCAGTTCTTC. It yields the protein CASRGAGRISYNEQFF.

The V call is TRBV7-2, the J call TRBJ2-7, with 7 bases lining up with TRBD1. The germline V gene has CDR1 SGHTA and CDR2 FQGNSA. Trimming at V came to 5 bases and at J to 6 bases, leaving 10 bases not matched to a gene. The CDR3 spans 14 residues. The CDR3 spells CASSLDRTAPEQYF. The CDR3 DNA reads as TGTGCCAGCAGCCTGGACAGGACGGCTCCCGAGCAGTACTTC.

The rearrangement links TRBV7-4 to TRBJ2-1; TRBD2 is a possible D gene (6 bases). CDR3 length: 16 residues. V lost 7 bases to trimming and J lost 1 base, with 17 bases between them. Germline assignment: CDR1 SGHVT and CDR2 SQSDAQ. The CDR3 sequence is CASIPRAGRSYNEQFF. CDR3 coding DNA: TGTGCCAGCATTCCCCGGGCGGGGCGATCCTACAATGAGCAGTTCTTC. Variable domain in full (rest from reference TRBV7-4 and TRBJ2-1): GAGVSQSPRYKVAKRGRDVALRCDSISGHVTLYWYRQTLGQGSEVLTYSQSDAQRDKSGRPSGRFSAERPERSVSTLKIQRTEQGDSAVYLCASIPRAGRSYNEQFFGPGTRLTVL.

The chain recombines TRBV7-9 with TRBJ2-7, with 7 bases fitting TRBD2. Germline trimming cut 1 base from V and 4 bases from J; bases unmatched to any gene: 7. The CDR3 consists of 15 residues. Germline V CDR1 and CDR2: SEHNR, FQNEAQ (reference sequence). CDR3 region: CASSLEVSGLYEQYF. The DNA of the CDR3 is TGTGCCAGCAGCTTAGAGGTTAGCGGGTTATACGAGCAGTACTTC.

The chain combines TRBV7-8 with TRBJ2-1; TRBD2 matches 7 bases. The junction had 10 bases not matched to a gene; V was cut back by 5 bases and J by 9 bases. Per the germline V gene, CDR1 is SGHVS and CDR2 is FQNEAQ. The CDR3 contains 14 residues. The CDR3 region is CASSVRLARTEQFF. CDR3 DNA sequence: TGTGCCAGCAGCGTCAGACTAGCCAGGACTGAGCAGTTCTTC.